This entry lists 32 T cell receptor beta chains sequenced from one sample in a study of cytomegalovirus exposure and HLA in healthy donors. The PCR ran on 60 Vbeta and 13 Jbeta primers. Using immunoSEQ multiplex PCR, the repertoire was profiled, and TCRdb retains in-frame clones only, with some absent. The sample carries 130,000 to 150,000 clones, roughly four fifths recorded once. Sequences were obtained from PBMCs. These receptors all come from a woman aged 55-70 years in good health and CMV-seropositive.

The rearrangement uses TRBV28 and TRBJ1-3; TRBD1 might be the D (5 bases). Trimming shortened V by 3 bases and J by 0 bases, and 15 bases separated the two germline ends. This CDR3 has 17 amino acids. Germline CDR1 is MDHEN and CDR2 is SYDVKM. CDR3 DNA sequence: TGTGCCAGCAGTTTTCCGGGACTCACGAGCTCTGGAAACACCATATATTTT. Translating it yields CASSFPGLTSSGNTIYF.

The CDR3 DNA reads as TGTGCCGGGGGGAGACAGACGAACACTGAAGCTTTCTTT. Amino acid sequence: CAGGRQTNTEAFF. The rearrangement links TRBV30 to TRBJ1-1; tentatively, D is TRBD1 (5 bases). The germline CDR1 and CDR2 sequences are GTSNPN and SVGIG (reference sequence). The ends were cut back, 8 bases at V and 1 base at J, with 14 bases in the middle. The CDR3 sequence is 13 residues long.

The chain employs TRBV11-2 and TRBJ2-5; 8 bases agree with TRBD1. The CDR3 totals 13 residues. Germline CDR1 reads SGHAT; CDR2 reads FQNNGV. Germline trimming cut 2 bases from V and 7 bases from J; bases unmatched to any gene: 3. CDR3 DNA sequence: TGTGCCAGCAGCTTATTTGGACAGGGGACCCAGTACTTC. Its protein product is CASSLFGQGTQYF.

The genes are TRBV28 and TRBJ2-1; TRBD1 matches at 9 bases. The CDR3 covers 15 residues. With 2 bases clipped from V and 4 bases from J, the junction kept 3 bases outside the gene matches. CDR1 is MDHEN, CDR2 SYDVKM, per germline. Written as DNA, the CDR3 is TGTGCCAGCAGTTTAAGGGGGACAGGGTACAATGAGCAGTTCTTC. It codes for CASSLRGTGYNEQFF.

The chain is built from TRBV28 and TRBJ2-7; 7 nucleotides agree with TRBD1. V shed 3 bases and J 1 base; nucleotides not matched to a gene: 12. The CDR3 is 17 residues long. Germline V gives CDR1 MDHEN, CDR2 SYDVKM. CDR3 sequence (DNA): TGTGCCAGCAGTTTTGGTCCTTCGACAGGGTTTTCCTACGAGCAGTACTTC. Translation: CASSFGPSTGFSYEQYF.

This clone was counted a few times. The chain carries TRBV29-1 and TRBJ2-5; weak D call: TRBD2 (6 bases). V was trimmed by 3 bases and J by 5 bases, leaving 7 bases between them. CDR1 and CDR2 from the germline V gene are SQVTM and ANQGSEA. The CDR3 runs to 11 residues. The CDR3: CSVEEGETQYF. The CDR3 DNA sequence: TGCAGCGTTGAGGAGGGGGAGACCCAGTACTTC.

The rearrangement uses TRBV5-1 and TRBJ2-5; D not certain. The V end was cut by 1 base, the J end by 2 bases, with 12 bases between. The germline V gene encodes CDR1 SGHRS and CDR2 YFSETQ. The CDR3 totals 15 residues. CDR3 residues: CASSLTPGNQETQYF. CDR3 DNA: TGCGCCAGCAGCTTGACCCCAGGAAATCAAGAGACCCAGTACTTC.

This clone was detected only a few times. The chain has TRBV4-1 and TRBJ2-3, with unresolved D. The CDR3 consists of 16 residues. Germline loops: CDR1 MGHRA, CDR2 YSYEKL. V was pared by 4 bases and J by 2 bases, with 16 bases between. The chain's CDR3 is CASSPVFPSPTDTQYF. CDR3 DNA: TGCGCCAGCAGCCCCGTTTTCCCGTCCCCCACAGATACGCAGTATTTT.

The chain joins TRBV19 to TRBJ2-4; 8 bases fit TRBD2. CDR3 size: 16 residues. Trimming took 3 bases from V and 9 from J; bases not matched to a gene: 13. Germline V gene lookup returns CDR1 LNHDA and CDR2 SQIVND (reference sequence). CDR3 sequence reads: CASSIRGGLAGLIQYF. CDR3 DNA: TGTGCCAGTAGTATCCGGGGCGGTCTAGCGGGCCTCATTCAGTACTTC.

This clone was observed a handful of times. This chain joins TRBV19 and TRBJ1-5, with 7 bases lining up with TRBD1. Germline lookup yields CDR1 LNHDA and CDR2 SQIVND (reference sequence). There are 15 residues in the CDR3. Germline trimming cut 5 bases from V and 1 base from J; bases unmatched to any gene: 5. CDR3 nucleotide sequence: TGTGCCAGTAGTTCAGGGGGTAGGAGCAATCAGCCCCAGCATTTT. It codes for CASSSGGRSNQPQHF.

The chain carries TRBV23-1 and TRBJ1-5, with a weak D call TRBD1 (5 bases). TRBV23-1 is an open reading frame, and its role is uncertain. Between the trimmed V and J ends, which lost 2 bases and 1 base, there was a span of 15 bases. This CDR3 is built from 17 residues. The CDR3: CASSQPDCRESNQPQHF. DNA for the CDR3: TGCGCCAGCAGTCAACCCGACTGCAGGGAAAGCAATCAGCCCCAGCATTTT.

The chain recombines TRBV7-2 with TRBJ2-6, with 8 bases matching TRBD1. V shed 5 bases and J 0 bases; nucleotides not matched to a gene: 3. The V gene's germline CDR1 is SGHTA and CDR2 FQGNSA. The CDR3 is made up of 16 amino acids. The CDR3 is CASSPTGGSGANVLTF. In DNA, the CDR3 is TGTGCCAGCAGCCCAACAGGGGGCTCTGGGGCCAACGTCCTGACTTTC.

The rearrangement joins TRBV7-2 to TRBJ2-1; 9 bases match TRBD2. Germline V CDR1 and CDR2: SGHTA, FQGNSA. After removal of 5 bases from V and 3 bases from J, the junction contained 8 bases not matched to a gene. This CDR3 region has 16 residues. CDR3 sequence reads: CASSLTSGRSYNEQFF. The CDR3, as DNA: TGTGCCAGCAGCCTCACCAGCGGGAGGAGCTACAATGAGCAGTTCTTC. Full variable domain (missing parts from reference TRBV7-2 and TRBJ2-1): GAGVSQSPSNKVTEKGKDVELRCDPISGHTALYWYRQSLGQGLEFLIYFQGNSAPDKSGLPSDRFSAERTGGSVSTLTIQRTQQEDSAVYLCASSLTSGRSYNEQFFGPGTRLTVL.

Here the CDR3 reads CATSRDRTSGTGNEQFF. The CDR3 DNA is TGTGCCACCAGCAGAGATCGTACTAGCGGGACCGGGAATGAGCAGTTCTTC. The rearrangement joins TRBV15 to TRBJ2-1; TRBD2 agrees at 10 bases. The CDR3 loop spans 17 amino acids. The germline CDR1 and CDR2 sequences are LNHNV and YYDKDF (reference sequence). J gave up 7 bases and V 0 bases, and 9 bases lay outside the gene matches.

The rearrangement links TRBV9 to TRBJ2-1, with 12 bases identical to TRBD2. CDR1 SGDLS and CDR2 YYNGEE come from the germline V gene. The trim removed 5 bases at V and 9 bases at J, leaving 3 bases unmatched. This CDR3 spans 13 amino acids. The CDR3 DNA reads TGTGCCAGCAGTCCTAGCGGGAGGGTTGAGCAGTTCTTC. This sequence encodes CASSPSGRVEQFF.

The chain uses TRBV7-2 and TRBJ2-5, with 10 bases that match TRBD2. The DNA end favors TRBJ2-7, so the J call may be wrong. CDR3 size: 15 residues. Germline V CDR1 and CDR2: SGHTA, FQGNSA. The CDR3 loop is CASSITGTSAYEQYF. CDR3 DNA sequence: TGTGCCAGCAGCATCACCGGGACTAGCGCCTACGAGCAGTACTTC.

The count of this clone is one. CDR3 coding DNA: TGTGCCAGCAGTAGACAGGGGTGGCATACGCAGTATTTT. Encoded protein: CASSRQGWHTQYF. The chain links TRBV27 to TRBJ2-3, with TRBD1 matching 8 bases. V gave up 5 bases and J gave up 7 bases; unmatched junction bases: 5. This CDR3 region has 13 residues. Germline V gene sequence: CDR1 MNHEY, CDR2 SMNVEV (reference sequence).

The chain uses TRBV7-9 and TRBJ1-5; no reliable D call. V dropped 1 base and J dropped 7 bases, with 20 bases sitting between them. The CDR3 runs 17 residues. The V gene's germline CDR1 is SEHNR and CDR2 FQNEAQ (reference sequence). CDR3 DNA: TGTGCCAGCAGCTTAGAGGGAGTAGGACTAAAAGACCAGCCCCAGCATTTT. This codes for CASSLEGVGLKDQPQHF. The full variable domain, its missing parts supplied by reference TRBV7-9 and TRBJ1-5, is DTGVSQNPRHKITKRGQNVTFRCDPISEHNRLYWYRQTLGQGPEFLTYFQNEAQLEKSRLLSDRFSAERPKGSFSTLEIQRTEQGDSAMYLCASSLEGVGLKDQPQHFGDGTRLSIL.

V gene TRBV4-2 combines with J gene TRBJ1-5; 11 nucleotides line up with TRBD1. Germline values: CDR1 LGHNA, CDR2 YNFKEQ. Trimming took 1 base from V and 11 from J; bases not matched to a gene: 7. The CDR3 sequence is 15 residues long. The CDR3 DNA is TGTGCCAGCAGCCAAGGGGGGACAGGGGGATCGTCCCAGCATTTT. Translating gives CASSQGGTGGSSQHF.

This sequence joins TRBV6-5 and TRBJ2-1, with D perhaps TRBD1 (5 bases). The germline gives CDR1 MNHEY, CDR2 SVGAGI. The CDR3 has 14 residues. Trimming shortened V by 7 bases and J by 4 bases, and 14 bases separated the two germline ends. The CDR3 loop is CASKRTTEYNEQFF. The CDR3 DNA is TGTGCCAGCAAGAGGACAACTGAGTACAATGAGCAGTTCTTC.

This clone appeared a few times. This sequence joins TRBV7-2 and TRBJ2-1; 11 nucleotides match TRBD2. Germline CDR1 reads SGHTA; CDR2 reads FQGNSA. This CDR3 has 15 amino acids. V trimming: 4 bases; J trimming: 7 bases; junction bases outside the gene matches: 6. Here the CDR3 DNA reads TGTGCCAGCAGCTCACTAGCGGGAGTTCTGAATGAGCAGTTCTTC. Amino acids: CASSSLAGVLNEQFF.

The chain joins TRBV7-8 to TRBJ2-1; TRBD1 is a possible D gene (5 bases). V was pared by 1 base and J by 4 bases, with 17 bases between. Per germline, CDR1 SGHVS and CDR2 FQNEAQ. The CDR3 is 17 amino acids. The CDR3 here is CASSLGLGLDRYNEQFF. The CDR3 coding sequence is TGTGCCAGCAGCTTAGGTTTAGGGCTTGACAGATACAATGAGCAGTTCTTC.

This chain connects TRBV28 to TRBJ1-5; no definite D call. With 5 bases removed from V and 0 bases from J, the gap between germline ends came to 5 bases. The CDR3 covers 13 residues. Germline lookup yields CDR1 MDHEN and CDR2 SYDVKM. CDR3 sequence (DNA): TGTGCCAGCAGTCGGGGTAGCAATCAGCCCCAGCATTTT. This sequence encodes CASSRGSNQPQHF.

This chain connects TRBV21-1 to TRBJ2-1; the table's D call of TRBD2 was not tested on the DNA. TRBV21-1 is marked as a pseudogene. CDR3 length: 11 amino acids. CDR3 protein: CASSKRSEQFF. As DNA, the CDR3 is TGTGCCAGCAGCAAAAGGAGTGAGCAGTTCTTC.

V and J are TRBV28 and TRBJ2-7; the D gene is possibly TRBD1 (6 bases). This CDR3 contains 16 residues. Between the trimmed V and J ends, which lost 5 bases and 0 bases, there was a span of 17 bases. From germline, CDR1 is MDHEN and CDR2 SYDVKM. CDR3 DNA sequence: TGTGCCAGCAGTCCCCAGACAGGAGCCCTCTCCTACGAGCAGTACTTC. Protein: CASSPQTGALSYEQYF.

This clone occurred a few times. The genes are TRBV7-8 and TRBJ2-1; a possible D gene is TRBD1 (6 bases). Between the trimmed V and J ends, which lost 3 bases and 4 bases, there was a span of 16 bases. This CDR3 spans 16 amino acids. The V gene's germline CDR1 is SGHVS and CDR2 FQNEAQ. CDR3 residues: CASSFGPGQTYNEQFF. CDR3 nucleotides: TGTGCCAGCAGCTTCGGTCCGGGACAAACATACAATGAGCAGTTCTTC.

The genes are TRBV5-6 and TRBJ1-1; perhaps TRBD1 as D (5 bases). Germline lookup yields CDR1 SGHDT and CDR2 YYEEEE. The V end was cut by 4 bases, the J end by 5 bases, with 18 bases between. This CDR3 has 15 residues. CDR3 sequence reads: CASSDDSSGWTEAFF. In DNA, the CDR3 is TGTGCCAGCAGCGATGACAGCTCAGGTTGGACTGAAGCTTTCTTT.

The chain has TRBV4-2 and TRBJ2-5; 9 nucleotides match TRBD2. The germline V gene encodes CDR1 LGHNA and CDR2 YNFKEQ. This CDR3 spans 17 amino acids. The V gene end was trimmed by 0 bases and the J gene end by 5 bases; junction bases not matched to a gene: 10. CDR3 in DNA: TGTGCCAGCAGCCAAGATGGGGCTAGCGGGAATATCGAGACCCAGTACTTC. It translates to CASSQDGASGNIETQYF.

The chain carries TRBV27 and TRBJ2-1; D remains ambiguous. From germline, CDR1 is MNHEY and CDR2 SMNVEV (reference sequence). V gave up 7 bases and J gave up 4 bases, with 8 bases separating them. This CDR3 region has 12 residues. CDR3 sequence (DNA): TGTGCCAGCACCGCCGGGTACAATGAGCAGTTCTTC. Encoded protein: CASTAGYNEQFF.

The chain has TRBV6-1 and TRBJ2-2, with a weak D call TRBD1 (6 bases). Germline CDR1 MNHNS, CDR2 SASEGT. There are 13 residues in the CDR3. This chain's CDR3 is CGNKDRATGELFF. The CDR3 nucleotides read TGTGGTAATAAGGACAGAGCCACCGGGGAGCTGTTTTTT.

The gene calls are TRBV2 and TRBJ1-4, with TRBD1 identical over 10 bases. The V and J ends lost 6 bases and 4 bases, in that order; junction bases with no gene match: 2. This CDR3 spans 14 amino acids. Germline V gene lookup returns CDR1 SNHLY and CDR2 FYNNEI. This chain's CDR3 is CASSRDRGNEKLFF. The CDR3 region has the DNA TGTGCCAGCAGCAGGGACAGGGGTAATGAAAAACTGTTTTTT.

This clone has just a few counts. Its ends do not fully match the called genes, so a read error is possible. The chain joins TRBV7-9 to TRBJ1-2; weak D call: TRBD1 (5 bases). Germline CDR1 SEHNR, CDR2 FQNEAQ (reference sequence). The CDR3 loop spans 14 amino acids. The CDR3 DNA reads TGTGCCAGCAGCTTAGAGGGGTCTAACTATGTCTACACCTTC. Translated: CASSLEGSNYVYTF.